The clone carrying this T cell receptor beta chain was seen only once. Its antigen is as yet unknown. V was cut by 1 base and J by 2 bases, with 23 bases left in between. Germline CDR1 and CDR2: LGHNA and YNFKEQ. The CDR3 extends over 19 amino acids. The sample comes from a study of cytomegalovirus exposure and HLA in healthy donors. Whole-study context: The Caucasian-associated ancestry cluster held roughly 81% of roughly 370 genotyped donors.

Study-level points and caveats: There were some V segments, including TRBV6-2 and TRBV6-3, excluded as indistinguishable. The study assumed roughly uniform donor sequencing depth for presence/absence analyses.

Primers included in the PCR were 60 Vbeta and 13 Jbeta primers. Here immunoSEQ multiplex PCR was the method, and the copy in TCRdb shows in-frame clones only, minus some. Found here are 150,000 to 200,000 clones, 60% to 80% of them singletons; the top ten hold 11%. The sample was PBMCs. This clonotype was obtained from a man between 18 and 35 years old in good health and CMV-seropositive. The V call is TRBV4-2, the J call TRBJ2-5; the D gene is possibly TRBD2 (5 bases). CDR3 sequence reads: CASSQVMTEAIGLQETQYF. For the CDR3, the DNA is TGTGCCAGCAGCCAAGTGATGACGGAAGCAATCGGACTTCAAGAGACCCAGTACTTC.